This TCR beta chain was captured by sequencing in a study of T cells expressing NK-cell markers. Germline V gene data show CDR1 as DFQATT and CDR2 as SNEGSKA (reference sequence). The CDR3 loop spans 14 amino acids. The TCR beta cDNA came from 5'RACE template switching with UMIs. With the 5' RACE reads reprocessed, TCRdb shows one record per CDR3 protein and no DNA. This table holds some 340,000 distinct CDR3 sequences. This TCR derives from a man aged 18-75 years in good health. The sequenced sample consisted of blood T cells: a sorted CD56 or NKG2C T cell subset, CD4+ or CD8+ T cells, or bulk PBMC T cells (not recorded which). V gene TRBV20-1 combines with J gene TRBJ2-5; the TCRdb call, TRBD2, lacks DNA for checking. The CDR3 sequence is CSALAGGYQETQYF.